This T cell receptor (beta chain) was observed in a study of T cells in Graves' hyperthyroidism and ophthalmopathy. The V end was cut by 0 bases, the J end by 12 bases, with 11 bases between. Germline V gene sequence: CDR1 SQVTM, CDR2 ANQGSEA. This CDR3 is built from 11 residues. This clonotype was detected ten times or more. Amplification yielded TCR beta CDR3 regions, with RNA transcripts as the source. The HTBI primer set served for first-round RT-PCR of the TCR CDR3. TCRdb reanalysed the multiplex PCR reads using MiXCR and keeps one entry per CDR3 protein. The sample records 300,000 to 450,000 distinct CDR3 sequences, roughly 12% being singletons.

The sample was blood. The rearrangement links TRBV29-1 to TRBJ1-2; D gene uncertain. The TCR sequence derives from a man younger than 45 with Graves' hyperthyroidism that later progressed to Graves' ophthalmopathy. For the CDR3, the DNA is TGCAGCGTTGAAGATGGAGTGAGCCACACCTTC. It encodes CSVEDGVSHTF.